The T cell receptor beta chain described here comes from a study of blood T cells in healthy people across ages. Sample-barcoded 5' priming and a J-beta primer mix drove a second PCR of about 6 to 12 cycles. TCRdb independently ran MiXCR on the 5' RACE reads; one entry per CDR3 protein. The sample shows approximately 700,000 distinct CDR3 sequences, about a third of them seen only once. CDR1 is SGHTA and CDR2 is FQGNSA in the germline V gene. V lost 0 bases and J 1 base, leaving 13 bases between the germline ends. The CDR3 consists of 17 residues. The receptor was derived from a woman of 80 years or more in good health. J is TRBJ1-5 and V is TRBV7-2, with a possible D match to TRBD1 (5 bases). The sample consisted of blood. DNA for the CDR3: TGTGCCAGCAGCTTAGCGAAGGGGCAGCCCAGCAATCAGCCCCAGCATTTT. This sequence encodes CASSLAKGQPSNQPQHF.